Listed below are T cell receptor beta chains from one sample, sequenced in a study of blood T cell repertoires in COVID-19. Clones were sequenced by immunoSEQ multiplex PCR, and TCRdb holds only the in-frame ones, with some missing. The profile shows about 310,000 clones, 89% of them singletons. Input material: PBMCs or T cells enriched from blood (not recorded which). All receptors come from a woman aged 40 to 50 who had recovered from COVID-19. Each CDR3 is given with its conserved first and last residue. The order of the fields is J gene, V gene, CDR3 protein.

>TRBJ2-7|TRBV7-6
CASSLGTGLAGAYEQYF
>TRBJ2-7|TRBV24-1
CATSAPGNIYEQYF
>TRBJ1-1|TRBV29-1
CSVEGQVNTEAFF
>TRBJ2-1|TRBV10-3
CAMVVPSGRADNEQFF
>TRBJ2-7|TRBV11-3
CASSPTGGPYEQYF
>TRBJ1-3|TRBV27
CASSLNAPSSGNTIYF
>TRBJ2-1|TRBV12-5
CASGYTGGSYNEQFF
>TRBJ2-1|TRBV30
CAWRALGGYNEQFF
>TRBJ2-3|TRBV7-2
CASSPRLAGGGDTQYF
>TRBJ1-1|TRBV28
CASRPHENTEAFF
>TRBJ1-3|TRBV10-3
CAISESRASGNTIYF
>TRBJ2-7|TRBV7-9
CASSPDRGGEQYF
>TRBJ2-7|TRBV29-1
CSVARRGRIYEQYF
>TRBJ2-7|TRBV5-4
CASREGLAGEYEQYF
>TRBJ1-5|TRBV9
CASSTGTGRDQPQHF